The 30 T cell receptor beta chains presented below share a single source sample, sequenced in a study of blood T cell repertoires in COVID-19 (TCRdb year 2020). The library was made by the immunoSEQ multiplex PCR assay. This is the immuneACCESS table as TCRdb keeps it, with only in-frame sequences that have V and J called. A part of the clones is gone; compared with another copy, unresolved V genes explain less than half, and the rest is unexplained. This sample lists about 35,000 clones; 80% to 90% were detected once. 40% to 45% of the sample comes from the top ten. Source material: peripheral blood. All receptors come from a human donor in a cohort sampled during active COVID-19.

This sequence joins TRBV28 and TRBJ1-1; weak D call: TRBD1 (5 bases). Looked up from germline, CDR1 is MDHEN and CDR2 is SYDVKM. The V end was cut by 7 bases, the J end by 4 bases, with 13 bases between. The CDR3 has 13 amino acids. The CDR3 nucleotides are TGTGCCAGCAAACTACAGGTAGTCACTGAAGCTTTCTTT. Translating gives CASKLQVVTEAFF.

The chain is built from TRBV15 and TRBJ1-2, with TRBD1 matching over 7 bases. Unmatched junction bases numbered 7, after V lost 1 base and J lost 5 bases. The CDR3 loop spans 15 amino acids. Germline lookup yields CDR1 LNHNV and CDR2 YYDKDF (reference sequence). CDR3 protein: CATSRAATGEYGYTF. CDR3 bases: TGTGCCACCAGCAGAGCGGCAACAGGGGAGTATGGCTACACCTTC.

There are many counts of this clone. This sequence joins TRBV19 and TRBJ2-5; D perhaps matches TRBD1 (6 bases). V lost 7 bases to trimming and J lost 3 bases, with 21 bases between them. CDR3 length equals 16 residues. The germline V gene encodes CDR1 LNHDA and CDR2 SQIVND (reference sequence). In DNA, the CDR3 is TGTGCCAGTACACCCTCTGGGGGCCGTTACAAAGAGACCCAGTACTTC. Its protein is CASTPSGGRYKETQYF.

The rearrangement joins TRBV6-2 or TRBV6-3 to TRBJ1-2; no clear D gene. The germline CDR1 and CDR2 sequences are MNHEY and SVGEGT. The V end was cut by 2 bases, the J end by 8 bases, with 3 bases between. The CDR3 extends over 10 amino acids. The CDR3 DNA sequence: TGTGCCAGCAGTTACCGGGGCTACACCTTC. It codes for CASSYRGYTF.

V is TRBV6-6 and J is TRBJ1-5; a possible D gene is TRBD1 (5 bases). The CDR3 contains 15 residues. The germline V and J ends were trimmed by 6 bases and 5 bases, with 17 bases remaining between them. Germline V gene sequence: CDR1 MNHNY, CDR2 SVGAGI (reference sequence). The CDR3 region is CASSPYERRDQPQHF. CDR3 nucleotide sequence: TGTGCCAGCAGCCCCTATGAGCGCAGGGATCAGCCCCAGCATTTT.

This chain connects TRBV7-2 to TRBJ1-2; D remains ambiguous. This CDR3 region has 14 residues. Trimming removed 2 bases at V and 6 bases at J, with 13 bases between. Germline V gene data show CDR1 as SGHTA and CDR2 as FQGNSA. CDR3 amino acids: CASSLRGIPHGYTF. The DNA for the CDR3 is TGTGCCAGCAGCTTACGGGGAATTCCCCATGGCTACACCTTC. Drawing the rest from reference TRBV7-2 and TRBJ1-2, the complete variable domain is GAGVSQSPSNKVTEKGKDVELRCDPISGHTALYWYRQSLGQGLEFLIYFQGNSAPDKSGLPSDRFSAERTGGSVSTLTIQRTQQEDSAVYLCASSLRGIPHGYTFGSGTRLTVV.

The chain uses TRBV7-2 and TRBJ2-7; 7 bases map to TRBD1. The length of the CDR3 is 16 residues. The germline gives CDR1 SGHTA, CDR2 FQGNSA. With V trimmed by 3 bases and J by 3 bases, 11 bases remained unmatched. The chain's CDR3 is CASSFREGTEVYEQYF. In DNA form, the CDR3 reads TGTGCCAGCAGCTTTAGAGAAGGGACAGAAGTCTACGAGCAGTACTTC.

This clone was seen a few times. This rearrangement joins TRBV23-1 to TRBJ1-3, with D tentatively TRBD1 (6 bases). Being an ORF, TRBV23-1 has a function that is uncertain. The ends were cut back, 0 bases at V and 0 bases at J, with 15 bases in the middle. This CDR3 contains 18 residues. The CDR3 reads CASSQSEADRSSGNTIYF. The CDR3 DNA reads TGCGCCAGCAGTCAATCCGAAGCCGACAGGAGCTCTGGAAACACCATATATTTT.

In its sample, this clone was seen once. The chain combines TRBV10-3 with TRBJ1-4; maybe TRBD1 (5 bases). This CDR3 spans 13 amino acids. From germline, CDR1 is ENHRY and CDR2 SYGVKD. Trimming stripped 2 bases from V and 8 bases from J, with 9 bases between. Here the CDR3 DNA reads TGTGCCATCAGTGAGGTGGGGCACGAAAAACTGTTTTTT. This gives the protein CAISEVGHEKLFF.

The chain carries TRBV6-2 or TRBV6-3 and TRBJ2-3, with a weak D call TRBD2 (6 bases). Looked up from germline, CDR1 is MNHEY and CDR2 is SVGEGT. Between the trimmed V and J ends, which lost 2 bases and 2 bases, there was a span of 11 bases. The CDR3 is 15 amino acids. CDR3 sequence: CASSYGGEDTDTQYF. The CDR3 region has the DNA TGTGCCAGCAGTTACGGAGGGGAGGACACAGATACGCAGTATTTT.

The chain couples TRBV6-2 or TRBV6-3 to TRBJ2-7; 7 bases map to TRBD2. Germline CDR1 is MNHEY and CDR2 is SVGEGT. The CDR3 length is 15 residues. The ends lost 2 bases at V and 1 base at J; junction bases unmatched: 5. The CDR3 sequence: CASSYRRGDSYEQYF. The CDR3 region has the DNA TGTGCCAGCAGTTACAGACGGGGGGATTCCTACGAGCAGTACTTC.

The chain uses TRBV6-5 and TRBJ2-7; possibly TRBD2 for D (5 bases). The length of the CDR3 is 12 residues. Per the germline V gene, CDR1 is MNHEY and CDR2 is SVGAGI. Trimming stripped 6 bases from V and 2 bases from J, with 8 bases between. The CDR3 DNA follows: TGTGCCAGCAGAACCGGGACCTACGAGCAGTACTTC. Translated: CASRTGTYEQYF.

This chain uses TRBV20-1 with TRBJ2-5, with TRBD2 identical over 10 bases. Trimming took 3 bases from V and 4 from J; bases not matched to a gene: 5. The CDR3 length is 14 residues. Per germline, CDR1 DFQATT and CDR2 SNEGSKA (reference sequence). CDR3 sequence: CSASGAGGLETQYF. CDR3 nucleotides: TGCAGTGCTAGTGGAGCGGGGGGGCTAGAGACCCAGTACTTC.

J is TRBJ2-5 and V is TRBV6-5; 7 nucleotides match TRBD1. CDR1 MNHEY and CDR2 SVGAGI come from the germline V gene. V gave up 4 bases and J gave up 4 bases; unmatched junction bases: 6. This CDR3 region has 14 residues. Here the CDR3 DNA reads TGTGCCAGCAGTTTACAGACAGGGACAGAGACCCAGTACTTC. Amino acids: CASSLQTGTETQYF.

The chain recombines TRBV29-1 with TRBJ2-1, with 7 bases identical to TRBD1. The CDR3 has 12 residues. Germline CDR1 SQVTM, CDR2 ANQGSEA. With 3 bases clipped from V and 4 bases from J, the junction kept 0 bases outside the gene matches. CDR3 amino acids: CSVEGQYNEQFF. DNA for the CDR3: TGCAGCGTTGAGGGACAGTACAATGAGCAGTTCTTC.

The rearrangement links TRBV6-1 to TRBJ1-2; D might be TRBD1 (6 bases). The CDR3 contains 12 residues. Germline V lookup: CDR1 MNHNS, CDR2 SASEGT. Trimming pared 8 bases from V and 7 bases from J, leaving 14 bases between. CDR3 coding DNA: TGTGCCAGCGCCCAGACAGGCGGTGGCTACACCTTC. Protein sequence: CASAQTGGGYTF.

The genes are TRBV3-1 (or the pseudogene TRBV3-2) and TRBJ1-4; D unclear. V shed 4 bases and J shed 0 bases, with 9 bases lying between them. The CDR3 length is 15 residues. Germline V gene sequence: CDR1 LGHDT, CDR2 YNNKEL (reference sequence). The CDR3 DNA follows: TGTGCCAGCAGCCCCTCGGGGACAACTAATGAAAAACTGTTTTTT. This sequence encodes CASSPSGTTNEKLFF.

The rearrangement joins TRBV5-6 to TRBJ1-1, with 8 bases matching TRBD1. The ends lost 1 base at V and 1 base at J; junction bases unmatched: 0. Germline assignment: CDR1 SGHDT and CDR2 YYEEEE. CDR3 length: 14 residues. The CDR3 region has the DNA TGTGCCAGCAGCTTGCAGGGGGCGAACACTGAAGCTTTCTTT. It translates to CASSLQGANTEAFF.

The chain links TRBV19 to TRBJ1-5; unclear D gene. Trimming removed 3 bases from V and 5 bases from J, with 8 bases in between. The CDR3 extends over 13 amino acids. The germline gives CDR1 LNHDA, CDR2 SQIVND (reference sequence). In nucleotides, the CDR3 is TGTGCCAGTAGTATTGGGCAGGATCAGCCCCAGCATTTT. Translated: CASSIGQDQPQHF.

The rearrangement uses TRBV19 and TRBJ2-1, with D possibly being TRBD2 (5 bases). Germline V CDR1 and CDR2: LNHDA, SQIVND (reference sequence). The CDR3 totals 17 residues. V lost 3 bases and J lost 0, with 15 bases in between. The CDR3 region has the DNA TGTGCCAGTAGTATGATACGGGGATTGGGCTCCTACAATGAGCAGTTCTTC. This gives the protein CASSMIRGLGSYNEQFF. The whole variable domain, filled in from reference TRBV19 and TRBJ2-1, reads DGGITQSPKYLFRKEGQNVTLSCEQNLNHDAMYWYRQDPGQGLRLIYYSQIVNDFQKGDIAEGYSVSREKKESFPLTVTSAQKNPTAFYLCASSMIRGLGSYNEQFFGPGTRLTVL.

The chain carries TRBV14 and TRBJ1-1; D is uncertain. The CDR3 loop spans 13 amino acids. Germline V lookup: CDR1 SGHDN, CDR2 FVKESK. V was shortened by 3 bases and J by 0 bases, with 5 bases between the two germline ends. The CDR3 nucleotides are TGTGCCAGCAGCCATTCATTGAACACTGAAGCTTTCTTT. Translated: CASSHSLNTEAFF.

This chain uses TRBV27 with TRBJ2-7; 7 bases agree with TRBD1. The CDR3 sequence is 15 residues long. The V gene's germline CDR1 is MNHEY and CDR2 SMNVEV (reference sequence). Trimming at V came to 6 bases and at J to 1 base, leaving 9 bases not matched to a gene. The CDR3 spells CASSQGVWYSYEQYF. Written as DNA, the CDR3 is TGTGCCAGCAGCCAGGGGGTCTGGTATTCCTACGAGCAGTACTTC.

J is TRBJ2-3 and V is TRBV12-5; 7 bases map to TRBD1. V was pared by 6 bases and J by 0 bases, with 6 bases of the junction left unmatched. The CDR3 consists of 15 residues. Germline-derived CDR1 and CDR2 are LGHNT and FRNRAP. The CDR3 bases are TGTGCTAGTGGCACAGGGGTAGGGAGCACAGATACGCAGTATTTT. This encodes CASGTGVGSTDTQYF.

J is TRBJ1-5 and V is TRBV5-5, with D possibly matching TRBD1 (5 bases). Germline CDR1 SGHKS, CDR2 YYEKEE (reference sequence). The ends were cut back, 0 bases at V and 9 bases at J, with 13 bases in the middle. This CDR3 contains 14 residues. The DNA for the CDR3 is TGTGCCAGCAGCTTGGCCAGGGCGGCGTGGCCCCAGCATTTT. Encoded protein: CASSLARAAWPQHF.

The genes are TRBV19 and TRBJ1-4; no reliable D call. V was trimmed by 7 bases and J by 5 bases, leaving 14 bases between them. CDR3 size: 14 residues. Germline loops: CDR1 LNHDA, CDR2 SQIVND (reference sequence). CDR3 sequence (DNA): TGTGCCAGTACCGCCGGGAACCGAAATGAAAAACTGTTTTTT. Translation: CASTAGNRNEKLFF.

This chain joins TRBV19 and TRBJ2-4; a weak D match, TRBD1 (6 bases). The germline V and J ends were trimmed by 3 bases and 0 bases, with 12 bases remaining between them. The CDR3 covers 16 residues. The germline V gene has CDR1 LNHDA and CDR2 SQIVND (reference sequence). CDR3 nucleotides: TGTGCCAGTAGTATGGAGATAGGGGGAGCCAAAAACATTCAGTACTTC. This translates into CASSMEIGGAKNIQYF. The complete variable domain, with remaining parts taken from reference TRBV19 and TRBJ2-4, reads DGGITQSPKYLFRKEGQNVTLSCEQNLNHDAMYWYRQDPGQGLRLIYYSQIVNDFQKGDIAEGYSVSREKKESFPLTVTSAQKNPTAFYLCASSMEIGGAKNIQYFGAGTRLSVL.

This clone was found a few times. The chain couples TRBV28 to TRBJ1-5, with 7 bases matching TRBD1. Germline CDR1 reads MDHEN; CDR2 reads SYDVKM. The V segment lost 3 bases and the J segment 0 bases; nucleotides outside the gene matches: 14. The CDR3 sequence is 19 residues long. The CDR3 sequence: CASSFRRQGRPYSNQPQHF. DNA for the CDR3: TGTGCCAGCAGTTTCCGACGACAGGGCCGACCGTATAGCAATCAGCCCCAGCATTTT.

The chain couples TRBV29-1 to TRBJ2-7, with TRBD1 matching 7 bases. With 7 bases clipped from V and 0 bases from J, the junction kept 3 bases outside the gene matches. CDR3 length: 12 residues. Germline CDR1 reads SQVTM; CDR2 reads ANQGSEA. CDR3 nucleotide sequence: TGCAGCGCGGGACAGTTCTCCTACGAGCAGTACTTC. Protein product: CSAGQFSYEQYF.

CDR3 in amino acids: CASSPTAGGPGTQYF. As DNA, the CDR3 is TGTGCCAGCAGCCCCACCGCGGGGGGGCCCGGGACCCAGTACTTC. The V and J genes are TRBV7-8 and TRBJ2-5; 9 bases fit TRBD2. The length of the CDR3 is 15 residues. Germline V CDR1 and CDR2: SGHVS, FQNEAQ. V was pared by 5 bases and J by 7 bases, with 11 bases of the junction left unmatched.

The chain has TRBV11-2 and TRBJ2-7; 7 nucleotides agree with TRBD1. CDR1 SGHAT and CDR2 FQNNGV come from the germline V gene. Losses at the gene ends were 5 bases for V and 6 bases for J; bases not matched to a gene: 7. The length of the CDR3 is 13 residues. CDR3 region: CASSRGQLGEQYF. CDR3 nucleotides: TGTGCCAGCAGCCGGGGACAGCTTGGCGAGCAGTACTTC.